The clone carrying this TCR beta chain is medium-sized in the sample. These data originate in a study of metastatic and nonmetastatic thyroid tumors. Via MiXCR, TCRdb re-called the PCR reads. The sample has 15,000 to 20,000 clones; 34% are singletons. Each patient went into thyroid surgery without having received any treatment. The CDR3 loop spans 15 amino acids. Germline V gene data show CDR1 as DFQATT and CDR2 as SNEGSKA (reference sequence). The V and J ends lost 5 bases and 5 bases respectively, with 21 bases between them. The rearrangement links TRBV20-1 to TRBJ1-2, with D perhaps TRBD1 (6 bases). The receptor's source is a male donor with papillary thyroid cancer or a benign thyroid nodule (not recorded which). Some clones in this sample may be carry-over from other donors' samples. Sequenced sample: tumor tissue. CDR3 DNA: TGCAGTGCTCCTCCCTGGGACACTATTCCTTATGGCTACACCTTC. Protein: CSAPPWDTIPYGYTF.